The present T cell receptor beta chain was sequenced within a study of T cell changes during pregnancy in multiple sclerosis. Using immunoSEQ multiplex PCR, the repertoire was profiled, and TCRdb retains in-frame clones only, with some absent. The table has approximately 96,000 clones, about 91% seen once. The receptor's source is a female donor in good health, enrolled as a control in a pregnancy study. The sample in question was peripheral blood, obtained after pregnancy.

The CDR3 DNA is TGTGCCAGCAGCTTAGGCGGGGGGAGGTACGAGCAGTACTTC. This translates into CASSLGGGRYEQYF. This chain links TRBV11-3 with TRBJ2-7; 8 nucleotides agree with TRBD2. The J segment lost 4 bases and the V segment lost 1 base, leaving 3 bases of the junction unmatched. The CDR3 is made up of 14 amino acids. Germline CDR1 SGHNT, CDR2 YENEEA.